These 10 T cell receptor beta chains were sequenced from one sample in a study of T cells in Graves' hyperthyroidism and ophthalmopathy (dated by TCRdb to between 2018 and 2021). Libraries were built with multiplex PCR. The reads were generated on an Illumina HiSeq 2000. Amplification of TCR beta CDR3 regions was carried out from RNA transcripts. The first round of RT-PCR for the TCR CDR3 was performed with the HTBI primer set and the Qiagen OneStep RT-PCR kit. TCRdb handled the public reads itself, with Q25 trimming in fastp and clone calling in MiXCR, and kept productive beta chains. Here each entry gathers all rows of one CDR3 protein and keeps the most common genes and DNA. The sample has approximately 430,000 distinct CDR3 sequences on record, approximately 14% of them singletons. Jointly, the top ten make up roughly 13% of the sample. The sequenced sample consisted of blood. Receptors were obtained from a man aged 18 to 30 with Graves' ophthalmopathy.

This clonotype was counted a few times. The V gene is TRBV20-1, the J gene TRBJ2-7; D might be TRBD2 (5 bases). CDR1 is DFQATT and CDR2 is SNEGSKA in the germline V gene (reference sequence). The CDR3 length is 15 residues. With 3 bases removed from V and 0 bases from J, the gap between germline ends came to 15 bases. CDR3 in amino acids: CSASPRRKSSYEQYF. CDR3 sequence (DNA): TGCAGTGCTAGTCCCAGGAGGAAGAGCTCCTACGAGCAGTACTTC.

Only a few counts were recorded for this clonotype. This sequence joins TRBV9 and TRBJ2-1; D gene unclear. There are 14 residues in the CDR3. The V and J ends lost 0 bases and 4 bases respectively, with 8 bases between them. Germline V gives CDR1 SGDLS, CDR2 YYNGEE. The CDR3 region is CASSVATTYNEQFF. The CDR3 DNA sequence: TGTGCCAGCAGCGTAGCTACAACATACAATGAGCAGTTCTTC.

Many counts were recorded for this clonotype. The chain links TRBV29-1 to TRBJ2-1, with unresolved D. Germline V CDR1 and CDR2: SQVTM, ANQGSEA. The CDR3 consists of 11 residues. Trimming removed 4 bases at V and 10 bases at J, with 11 bases between. The CDR3 protein is CSVGRIPEQFF. CDR3 DNA sequence: TGCAGCGTTGGACGGATACCCGAGCAGTTCTTC.

This clonotype showed up many times. The chain joins TRBV20-1 to TRBJ2-3; 12 positions agree with TRBD2. The CDR3 length is 16 residues. Losses at the gene ends were 6 bases for V and 1 base for J; bases not matched to a gene: 8. Germline CDR1 DFQATT, CDR2 SNEGSKA (reference sequence). CDR3 sequence: CSAVSRLAGGTDTQYF. Here the CDR3 DNA reads TGCAGTGCCGTATCAAGACTAGCGGGAGGCACAGATACGCAGTATTTT.

The chain couples TRBV6-5 to TRBJ2-1; D remains unclear. The germline V gene encodes CDR1 MNHEY and CDR2 SVGAGI. The CDR3 has 16 amino acids. The V gene lost 0 bases and the J gene lost 3 bases, with 12 bases spanning the gap. The CDR3 sequence: CASSYSGGSIYNEQFF. For the CDR3, the DNA is TGTGCCAGCAGTTACTCAGGTGGTTCTATCTACAATGAGCAGTTCTTC.

Only a few counts were recorded for this clonotype. The gene calls are TRBV29-1 and TRBJ2-1; 7 bases align to TRBD2. The CDR3 sequence is 18 residues long. From germline, CDR1 is SQVTM and CDR2 ANQGSEA. V lost 4 bases and J lost 0; bases outside the gene matches: 15. The CDR3 reads CSVGRLAASLSSYNEQFF. The CDR3, as DNA: TGCAGCGTTGGGCGCCTAGCGGCGTCACTGAGCTCCTACAATGAGCAGTTCTTC.

The sample holds a few counts of this clonotype. The chain combines TRBV12-3 or TRBV12-4 with TRBJ2-4, with D perhaps TRBD1 (5 bases). This CDR3 has 11 residues. Trimming removed 7 bases at V and 8 bases at J, with 9 bases between. The chain's CDR3 is CASKSGYIQYF. The CDR3 DNA sequence: TGTGCCAGCAAGTCAGGGTACATTCAGTACTTC.

This clonotype showed up many times. This chain joins TRBV2 and TRBJ2-7, with D possibly being TRBD1 or TRBD2 (5 bases each). In germline, CDR1 is SNHLY, CDR2 FYNNEI. Trimming pared 3 bases from V and 0 bases from J, leaving 18 bases between. The CDR3 runs to 17 residues. As DNA, the CDR3 is TGTGCCAGCAGTGAGAGGGGTCCATTCGTGGTCTCCTACGAGCAGTACTTC. Its translation: CASSERGPFVVSYEQYF.

The V call is TRBV12-3 or TRBV12-4, the J call TRBJ1-5, with D uncertain. The CDR3 spans 14 residues. Between the trimmed V and J ends, which lost 4 bases and 5 bases, there was a span of 12 bases. CDR3 protein: CASSSGGGHQPQHF. DNA for the CDR3: TGTGCCAGCAGTTCGGGAGGTGGGCATCAGCCCCAGCATTTT.

This clonotype was counted ten times or more. The chain recombines TRBV7-2 with TRBJ1-3; D might be TRBD1 (5 bases). Germline CDR1 and CDR2: SGHTA and FQGNSA. V was clipped by 1 base and J by 3 bases, with 10 bases between them. CDR3 length equals 15 residues. The CDR3 DNA reads as TGTGCCAGCAGCTTAGACGGGGGAGATGGAAACACCATATATTTT. This encodes CASSLDGGDGNTIYF.